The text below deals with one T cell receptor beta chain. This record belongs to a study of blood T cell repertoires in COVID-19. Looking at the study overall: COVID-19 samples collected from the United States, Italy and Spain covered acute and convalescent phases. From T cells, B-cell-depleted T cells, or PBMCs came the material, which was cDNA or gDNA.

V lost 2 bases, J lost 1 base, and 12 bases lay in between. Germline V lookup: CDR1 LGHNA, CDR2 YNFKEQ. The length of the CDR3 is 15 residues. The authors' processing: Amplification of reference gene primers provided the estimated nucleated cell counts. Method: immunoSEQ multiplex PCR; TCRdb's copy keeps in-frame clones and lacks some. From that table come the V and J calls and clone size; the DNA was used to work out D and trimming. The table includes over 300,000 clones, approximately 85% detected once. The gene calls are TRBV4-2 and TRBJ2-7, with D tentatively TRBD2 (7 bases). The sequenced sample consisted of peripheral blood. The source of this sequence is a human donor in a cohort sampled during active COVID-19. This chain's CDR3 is CASSQLGGQSYEQYF. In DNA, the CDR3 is TGTGCCAGCAGCCAACTGGGGGGGCAGTCCTACGAGCAGTACTTC.